The 10 T cell receptor beta chains below were found in one sample sequenced in a study of T-cell reconstitution after alpha-beta-depleted transplantation in children (dated by TCRdb to 2016 to 2017). Preparation of the library involved PCR. TCRdb records Illumina HiSeq 2500 as the sequencer. TCR library preparation used molecular barcoding, with unique molecular identifiers applied to normalize quantification of the TCRbeta repertoire. TCRdb ran its own pipeline on the public reads, namely fastp trimming at Q25 and MiXCR clone calling, and kept in-frame beta chains. Here each entry gathers all rows of one CDR3 protein and keeps the most common genes and DNA. This sample is represented by about 610,000 distinct CDR3 sequences; roughly 10% of them were singletons. Together, the top ten hold less than 5% of the sample. The sample consisted of PBMCs from the stem cell graft donor, taken from the stem cell graft. These receptors came from a human donor who donated a stem cell graft to a child with acute myeloid leukemia.

This clonotype was detected many times. The chain joins TRBV20-1 to TRBJ2-3, with D perhaps matching TRBD1 (5 bases). Germline lookup yields CDR1 DFQATT and CDR2 SNEGSKA (reference sequence). The V and J ends lost 0 bases and 1 base respectively, with 11 bases between them. The CDR3 runs 15 residues. CDR3 nucleotides: TGCAGTGCTAGAGATCTCAGGGTGGGCACAGATACGCAGTATTTT. It encodes CSARDLRVGTDTQYF.

The sample holds a few counts of this clonotype. The J gene is TRBJ2-1, the V gene TRBV20-1; TRBD1 is a possible D gene (6 bases). CDR1 and CDR2 (germline): DFQATT, SNEGSKA (reference sequence). The V end lost 2 bases, the J end lost 7 bases, and 12 bases lay between the germline ends. This CDR3 region has 13 residues. CDR3: CSARTGKANEQFF. CDR3 sequence (DNA): TGCAGTGCTAGAACAGGGAAAGCGAATGAGCAGTTCTTC.

The V and J genes are TRBV29-1 and TRBJ1-2; unclear D gene. The CDR3 is 12 residues long. The germline V gene has CDR1 SQVTM and CDR2 ANQGSEA. Trimming removed 6 bases from V and 3 bases from J, with 11 bases in between. In DNA form, the CDR3 reads TGCAGCGTCGCCAGGTCCTACTATGGCTACACCTTC. Translation: CSVARSYYGYTF.

The chain links TRBV25-1 to TRBJ1-2; possibly TRBD1 for D (5 bases). V was cut by 3 bases and J by 7 bases, with 24 bases left in between. CDR3 length equals 17 residues. Germline-derived CDR1 and CDR2 are MGHDK and SYGVNS. The CDR3 loop is CASSDVYPDTKSGGYTF. The CDR3 nucleotides read TGTGCCAGCAGTGACGTATATCCGGACACGAAGTCGGGTGGCTACACCTTC.

The V and J genes are TRBV12-3 or TRBV12-4 and TRBJ1-5; weak D call: TRBD1 (5 bases). This CDR3 contains 16 residues. Trimming stripped 7 bases from V and 11 bases from J, with 27 bases between. The CDR3 region has the DNA TGTGCCAGCACCTTGGGCCCAGGGAAAGGCCGGTTGTCCCAGCATTTT. Protein product: CASTLGPGKGRLSQHF.

This clonotype was observed at least ten times. The chain is built from TRBV12-3 or TRBV12-4 and TRBJ1-5, with unresolved D. The V and J ends lost 7 bases and 5 bases respectively, with 9 bases between them. The CDR3 is 12 amino acids. CDR3 in DNA: TGTGCCAGCAAGGTTGTCGATCAGCCCCAGCATTTT. Translation gives CASKVVDQPQHF.

This clonotype was picked up a small number of times. This chain joins TRBV12-5 and TRBJ2-7; possibly TRBD2 for D (7 bases). Between the trimmed V and J ends, which lost 7 bases and 6 bases, there was a span of 22 bases. Germline CDR1 and CDR2: LGHNT and FRNRAP. The CDR3 extends over 15 amino acids. In DNA, the CDR3 is TGTGCTAGTGCCCCGGGCGGGGGCCTTATGCTCGAGCAGTACTTC. It codes for CASAPGGGLMLEQYF.

In its sample, this clonotype was seen a few times. The chain links TRBV28 to TRBJ2-1, with 9 bases that match TRBD2. CDR1 is MDHEN, CDR2 SYDVKM, per germline. Germline trimming cut 5 bases from V and 7 bases from J; bases unmatched to any gene: 6. The CDR3 is made up of 14 amino acids. The CDR3 DNA reads as TGTGCCAGCAGTCCGGCTAGCGGGACGAATGAGCAGTTCTTC. Translating it yields CASSPASGTNEQFF. Variable domain in full (rest from reference TRBV28 and TRBJ2-1): DVKVTQSSRYLVKRTGEKVFLECVQDMDHENMFWYRQDPGLGLRLIYFSYDVKMKEKGDIPEGYSVSREKKERFSLILESASTNQTSMYLCASSPASGTNEQFFGPGTRLTVL.

Only a few counts were recorded for this clonotype. The chain links TRBV2 to TRBJ2-6; D tentatively fits TRBD1 or TRBD2 (6 bases each). V gave up 6 bases and J gave up 2 bases, with 17 bases separating them. Germline V gene lookup returns CDR1 SNHLY and CDR2 FYNNEI. The CDR3 length is 17 residues. In nucleotides, the CDR3 is TGTGCCAGCAGCGGGGACTCAGCAGGGGCTGGGGCCAACGTCCTGACTTTC. Translating it yields CASSGDSAGAGANVLTF.

This chain joins TRBV9 and TRBJ1-5; D may be TRBD1 (5 bases). The CDR3 contains 13 residues. The germline V gene has CDR1 SGDLS and CDR2 YYNGEE. Deletions cut 3 bases from V and 13 bases from J, with 17 bases between. The DNA of the CDR3 is TGTGCCAGCAGCGCATACCGGGACGGCGAGCAGCATTTT. Its protein is CASSAYRDGEQHF.